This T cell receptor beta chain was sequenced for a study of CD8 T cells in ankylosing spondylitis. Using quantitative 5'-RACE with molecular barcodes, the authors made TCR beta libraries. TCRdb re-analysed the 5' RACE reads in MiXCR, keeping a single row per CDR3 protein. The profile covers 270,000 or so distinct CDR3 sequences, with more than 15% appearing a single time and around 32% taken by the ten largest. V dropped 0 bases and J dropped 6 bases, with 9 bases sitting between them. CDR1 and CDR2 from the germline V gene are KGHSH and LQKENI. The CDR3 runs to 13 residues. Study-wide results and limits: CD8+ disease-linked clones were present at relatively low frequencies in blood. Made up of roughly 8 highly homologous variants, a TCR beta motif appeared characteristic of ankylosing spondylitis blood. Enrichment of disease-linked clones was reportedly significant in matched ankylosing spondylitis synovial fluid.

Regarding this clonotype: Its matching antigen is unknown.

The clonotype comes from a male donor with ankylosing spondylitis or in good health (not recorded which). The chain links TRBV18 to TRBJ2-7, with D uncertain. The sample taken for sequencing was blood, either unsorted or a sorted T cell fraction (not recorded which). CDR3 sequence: CASSPPSQPEQYF. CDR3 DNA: TGTGCCAGCTCACCACCGTCCCAGCCCGAGCAGTACTTC.